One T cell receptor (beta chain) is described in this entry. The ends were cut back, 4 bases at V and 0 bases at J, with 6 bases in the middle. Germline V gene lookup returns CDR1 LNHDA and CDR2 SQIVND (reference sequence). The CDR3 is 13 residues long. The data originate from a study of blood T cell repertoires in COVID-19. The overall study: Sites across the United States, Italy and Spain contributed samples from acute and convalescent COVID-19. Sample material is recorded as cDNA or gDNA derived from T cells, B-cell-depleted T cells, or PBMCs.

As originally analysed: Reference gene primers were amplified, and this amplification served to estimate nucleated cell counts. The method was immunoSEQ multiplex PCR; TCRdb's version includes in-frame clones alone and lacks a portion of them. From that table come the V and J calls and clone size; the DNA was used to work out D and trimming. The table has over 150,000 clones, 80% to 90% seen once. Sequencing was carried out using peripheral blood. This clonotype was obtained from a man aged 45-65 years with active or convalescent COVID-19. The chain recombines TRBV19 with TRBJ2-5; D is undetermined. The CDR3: CASSTTDQETQYF. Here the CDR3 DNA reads TGTGCCAGTAGTACCACAGACCAAGAGACCCAGTACTTC.